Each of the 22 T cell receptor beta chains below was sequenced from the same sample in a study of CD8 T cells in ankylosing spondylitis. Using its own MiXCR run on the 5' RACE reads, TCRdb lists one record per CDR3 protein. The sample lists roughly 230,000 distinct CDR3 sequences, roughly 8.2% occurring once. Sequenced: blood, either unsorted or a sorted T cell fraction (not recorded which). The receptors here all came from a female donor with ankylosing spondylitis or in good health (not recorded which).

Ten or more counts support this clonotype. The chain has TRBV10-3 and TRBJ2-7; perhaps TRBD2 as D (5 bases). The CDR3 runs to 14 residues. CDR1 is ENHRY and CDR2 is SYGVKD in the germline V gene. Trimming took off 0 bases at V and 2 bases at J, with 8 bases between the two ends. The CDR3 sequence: CAISESKEAYEQYF. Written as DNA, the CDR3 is TGTGCCATCAGTGAGTCAAAGGAGGCCTACGAGCAGTACTTC.

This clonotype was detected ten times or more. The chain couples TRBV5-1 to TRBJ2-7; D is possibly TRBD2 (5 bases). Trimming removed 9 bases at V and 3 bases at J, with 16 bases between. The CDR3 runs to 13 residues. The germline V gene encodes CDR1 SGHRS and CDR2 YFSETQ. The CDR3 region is CATSMDGGYEQYF. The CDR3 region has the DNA TGCGCCACCTCGATGGACGGAGGCTACGAGCAGTACTTC.

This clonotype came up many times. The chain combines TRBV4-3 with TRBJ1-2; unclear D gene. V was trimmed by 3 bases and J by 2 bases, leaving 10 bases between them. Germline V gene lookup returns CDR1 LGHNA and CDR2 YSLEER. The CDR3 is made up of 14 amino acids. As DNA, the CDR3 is TGCGCCAGCAGCCAGGGAGTACTCAACTATGGCTACACCTTC. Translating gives CASSQGVLNYGYTF.

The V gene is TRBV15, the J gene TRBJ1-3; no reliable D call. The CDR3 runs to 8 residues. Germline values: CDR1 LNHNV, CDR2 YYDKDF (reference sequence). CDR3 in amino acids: CDLLGIYF. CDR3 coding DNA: TGTGATCTCTTGGGGATATATTTT.

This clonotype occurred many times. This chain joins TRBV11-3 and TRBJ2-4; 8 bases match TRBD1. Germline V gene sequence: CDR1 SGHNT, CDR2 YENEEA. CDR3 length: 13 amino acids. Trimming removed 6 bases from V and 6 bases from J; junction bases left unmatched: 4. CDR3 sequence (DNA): TGTGCCAGCAGTTTCACAGGGGGAAACATTCAGTACTTC. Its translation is CASSFTGGNIQYF.

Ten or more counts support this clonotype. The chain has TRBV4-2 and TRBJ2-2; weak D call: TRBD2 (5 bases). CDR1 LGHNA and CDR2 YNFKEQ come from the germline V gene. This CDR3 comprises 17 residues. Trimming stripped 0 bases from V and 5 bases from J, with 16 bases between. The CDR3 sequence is CASSQEMRLAVTGELFF. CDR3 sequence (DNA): TGTGCCAGCAGCCAAGAGATGCGGCTAGCAGTTACCGGGGAGCTGTTTTTT.

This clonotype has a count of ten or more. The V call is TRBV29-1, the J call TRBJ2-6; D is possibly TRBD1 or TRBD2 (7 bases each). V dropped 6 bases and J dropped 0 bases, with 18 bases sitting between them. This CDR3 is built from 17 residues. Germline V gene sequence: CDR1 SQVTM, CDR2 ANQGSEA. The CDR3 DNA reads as TGCAGCGTCCAGGGGGGGCTCCAAAGCTCTGGGGCCAACGTCCTGACTTTC. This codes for CSVQGGLQSSGANVLTF.

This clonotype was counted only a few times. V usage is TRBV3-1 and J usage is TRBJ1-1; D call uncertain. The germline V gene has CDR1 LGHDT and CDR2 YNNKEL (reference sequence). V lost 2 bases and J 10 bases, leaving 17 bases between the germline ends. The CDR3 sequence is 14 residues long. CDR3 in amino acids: CASSQPNVTPRAFF. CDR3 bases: TGTGCCAGCAGCCAACCCAACGTGACCCCGCGAGCTTTCTTT.

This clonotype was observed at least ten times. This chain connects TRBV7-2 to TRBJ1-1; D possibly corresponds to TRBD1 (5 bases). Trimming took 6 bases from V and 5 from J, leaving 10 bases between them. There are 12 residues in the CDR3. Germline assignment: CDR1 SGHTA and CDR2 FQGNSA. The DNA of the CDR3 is TGTGCCAGCAGGCTAGGGGTAACTGAAGCTTTCTTT. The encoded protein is CASRLGVTEAFF.

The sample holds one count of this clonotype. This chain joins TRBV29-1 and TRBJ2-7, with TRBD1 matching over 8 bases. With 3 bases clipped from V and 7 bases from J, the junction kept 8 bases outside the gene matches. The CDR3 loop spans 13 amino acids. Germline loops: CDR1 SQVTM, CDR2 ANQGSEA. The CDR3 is CSVDQARGLEQYF. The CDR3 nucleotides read TGCAGCGTTGACCAGGCCAGGGGGCTGGAGCAGTACTTC.

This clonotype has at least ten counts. For the CDR3, the DNA is TGTGCCAGCAGCCAAGTGAGAAGTCTAGACACAGATACGCAGTATTTT. Translated, it gives CASSQVRSLDTDTQYF. This chain joins TRBV3-1 and TRBJ2-3; D call uncertain. The V and J ends lost 1 base and 2 bases respectively, with 13 bases between them. CDR3 size: 16 residues. Germline CDR1 reads LGHDT; CDR2 reads YNNKEL (reference sequence).

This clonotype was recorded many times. This chain's CDR3 is CSSSGLAVEYNEQFF. CDR3 sequence (DNA): TGCAGCTCCTCGGGACTAGCGGTCGAATACAATGAGCAGTTCTTC. The gene calls are TRBV29-1 and TRBJ2-1; 11 bases are shared with TRBD2. Germline V gene sequence: CDR1 SQVTM, CDR2 ANQGSEA. This CDR3 comprises 15 residues. Trimming removed 8 bases from V and 4 bases from J; junction bases left unmatched: 10.

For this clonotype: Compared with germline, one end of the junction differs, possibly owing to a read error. CDR3 nucleotide sequence: TGCGCCAGCAGCCAAGATAGGTCCCGTAGCGGGAGCGGCAATGCGCAGTTCTTC. Protein sequence: CASSQDRSRSGSGNAQFF. V and J are TRBV4-3 and TRBJ2-1; TRBD2 aligns across 9 bases. This CDR3 has 18 amino acids. Looked up from germline, CDR1 is LGHNA and CDR2 is YSLEER.

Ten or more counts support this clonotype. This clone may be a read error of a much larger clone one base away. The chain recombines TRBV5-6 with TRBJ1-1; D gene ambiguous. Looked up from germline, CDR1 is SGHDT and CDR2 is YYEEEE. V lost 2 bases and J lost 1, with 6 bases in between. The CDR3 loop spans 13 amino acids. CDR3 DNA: TGTGCCAGCAGCTTTGACGGGAACACTGAAGCTTTCTTT. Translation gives CASSFDGNTEAFF.

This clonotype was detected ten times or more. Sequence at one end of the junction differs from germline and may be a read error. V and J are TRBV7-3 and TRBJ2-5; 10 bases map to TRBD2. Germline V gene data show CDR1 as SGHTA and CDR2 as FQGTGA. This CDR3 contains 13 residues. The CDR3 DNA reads TGTGCCAGCAGCTTAGAATCTAGCGGGAGAGTAAACTTC. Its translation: CASSLESSGRVNF.

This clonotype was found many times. The CDR3 DNA sequence: TGCAGTGCTAGCGGGAGAGGGGGAGATACGCAGTATTTT. This sequence encodes CSASGRGGDTQYF. The rearrangement links TRBV20-1 to TRBJ2-3; the D call may be TRBD1 or TRBD2 (6 bases each). Germline lookup yields CDR1 DFQATT and CDR2 SNEGSKA (reference sequence). The CDR3 loop spans 13 amino acids. V was shortened by 3 bases and J by 5 bases, with 12 bases between the two germline ends.

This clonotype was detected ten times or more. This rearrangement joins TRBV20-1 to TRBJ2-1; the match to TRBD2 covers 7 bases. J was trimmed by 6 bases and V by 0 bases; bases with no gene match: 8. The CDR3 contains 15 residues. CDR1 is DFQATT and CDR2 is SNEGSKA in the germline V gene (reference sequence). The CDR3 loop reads CSARESRLALNEQFF. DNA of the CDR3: TGCAGTGCTAGAGAGAGCCGACTAGCCCTCAATGAGCAGTTCTTC.

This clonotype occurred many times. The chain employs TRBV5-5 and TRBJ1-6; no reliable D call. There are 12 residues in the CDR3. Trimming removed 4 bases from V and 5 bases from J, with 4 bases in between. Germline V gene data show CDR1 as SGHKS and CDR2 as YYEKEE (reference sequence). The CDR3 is CASSPDNSPLHF. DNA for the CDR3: TGTGCCAGCAGCCCCGATAATTCACCCCTCCACTTT. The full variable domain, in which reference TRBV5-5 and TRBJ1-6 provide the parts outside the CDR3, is DAGVTQSPTHLIKTRGQQVTLRCSPISGHKSVSWYQQVLGQGPQFIFQYYEKEERGRGNFPDRFSARQFPNYSSELNVNALLLGDSALYLCASSPDNSPLHFGNGTRLTVT.

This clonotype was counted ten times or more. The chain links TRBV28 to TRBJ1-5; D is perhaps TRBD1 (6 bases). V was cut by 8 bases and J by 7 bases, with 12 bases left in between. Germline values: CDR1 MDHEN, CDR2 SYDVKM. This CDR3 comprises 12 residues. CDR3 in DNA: TGTGCCAGCGGCTACAGGGACCAGCCCCAGCATTTT. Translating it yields CASGYRDQPQHF.

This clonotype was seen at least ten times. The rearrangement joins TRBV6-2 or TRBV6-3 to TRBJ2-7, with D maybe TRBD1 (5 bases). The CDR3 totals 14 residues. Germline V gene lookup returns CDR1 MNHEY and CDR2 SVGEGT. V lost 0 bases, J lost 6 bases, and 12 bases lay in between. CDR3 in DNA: TGTGCCAGCAGTTACTCAAGGGGTGTAGGCGAGCAGTACTTC. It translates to CASSYSRGVGEQYF.

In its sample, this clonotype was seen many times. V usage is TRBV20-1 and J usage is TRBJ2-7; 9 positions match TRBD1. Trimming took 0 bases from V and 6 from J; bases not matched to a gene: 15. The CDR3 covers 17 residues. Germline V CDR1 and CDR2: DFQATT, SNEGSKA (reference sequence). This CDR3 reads CSARDWAVPGQGSEQYF. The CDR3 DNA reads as TGCAGTGCTAGAGATTGGGCGGTTCCGGGACAGGGAAGCGAGCAGTACTTC.

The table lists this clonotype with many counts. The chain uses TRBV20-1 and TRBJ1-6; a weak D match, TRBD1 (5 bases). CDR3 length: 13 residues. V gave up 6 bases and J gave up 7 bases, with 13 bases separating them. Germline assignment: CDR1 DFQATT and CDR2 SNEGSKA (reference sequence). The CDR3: CSAHPGWNSPLHF. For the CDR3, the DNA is TGCAGTGCCCACCCAGGGTGGAATTCACCCCTCCACTTT.